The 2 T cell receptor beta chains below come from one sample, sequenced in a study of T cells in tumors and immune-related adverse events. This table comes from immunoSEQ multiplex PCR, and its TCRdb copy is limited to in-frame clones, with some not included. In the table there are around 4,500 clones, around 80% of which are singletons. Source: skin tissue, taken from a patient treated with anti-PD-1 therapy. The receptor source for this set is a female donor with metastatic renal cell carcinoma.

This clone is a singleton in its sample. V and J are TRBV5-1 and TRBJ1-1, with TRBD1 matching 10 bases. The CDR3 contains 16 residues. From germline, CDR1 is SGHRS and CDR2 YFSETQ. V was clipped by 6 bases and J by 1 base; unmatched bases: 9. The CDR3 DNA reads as TGCGCCAGCATGAGGGGACAGGGGTTGAAGAACACTGAAGCTTTCTTT. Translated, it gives CASMRGQGLKNTEAFF.

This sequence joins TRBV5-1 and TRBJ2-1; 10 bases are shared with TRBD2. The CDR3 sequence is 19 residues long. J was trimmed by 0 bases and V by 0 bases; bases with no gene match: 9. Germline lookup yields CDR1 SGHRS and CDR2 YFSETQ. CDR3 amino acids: CASSLAGLAGDTSYNEQFF. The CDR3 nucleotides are TGCGCCAGCAGCTTGGCGGGGCTAGCGGGGGACACCTCCTACAATGAGCAGTTCTTC.